A selection of T cell receptor beta chains follows, all from one sample in a study of cytomegalovirus exposure and HLA in healthy donors. Clones were sequenced by immunoSEQ multiplex PCR, and TCRdb holds only the in-frame ones, with some missing. The top ten clones hold more than 3.5% of a sample with about 100,000 clones, around three quarters of them seen once. The sequenced sample was PBMCs. The source is a female donor in good health and CMV-seropositive. CDR3s include the opening cysteine and the closing phenylalanine or tryptophan. The D gene is left open where the match is weak. Only some rows state a clone size, as once, few, many or a class for expanded clones.

V	length	D	J	size	DNA	CDR3
TRBV15	15	TRBD1	TRBJ1-1	NA	TGTGCCACCAGCAGAGACCCAGGGGGGACCACTGAAGCTTTCTTT	CATSRDPGGTTEAFF
TRBV5-6	17	TRBD2	TRBJ2-3	NA	TGTGCCAGCAGCCCCCGGACTTTAGCGGGGGGAGTAGATACGCAGTATTTT	CASSPRTLAGGVDTQYF
TRBV28	15	TRBD1	TRBJ1-1	once	TGTGCCAGCACCGAGGGACAGGGGGTGAACACTGAAGCTTTCTTT	CASTEGQGVNTEAFF
TRBV6-1	14	NA	TRBJ2-7	NA	TGTGCCAGCAGTGAACTGGACGGGATAGGGGAGCAGTACTTC	CASSELDGIGEQYF
TRBV19	15	TRBD1	TRBJ2-6	NA	TGTGCCAGTTCCCTCCAGGGGGCTGGGGCCAACGGCCTGACTTTC	CASSLQGAGANGLTF
TRBV7-9	14	TRBD2	TRBJ2-5	NA	TGTGCCAGCAGCTACCTAGCGGGGGTCGGGACCCAGTACTTC	CASSYLAGVGTQYF
TRBV7-2	16	NA	TRBJ2-3	NA	TGTGCCAGCAGCCAAAATCTAGGGGGGGCGGGAGATACGCAGTATTTT	CASSQNLGGAGDTQYF
TRBV19	16	NA	TRBJ1-1	NA	TGTGCCAGTGGAATACAGGGCCCTAGGATGAACACTGAAGCTTTCTTT	CASGIQGPRMNTEAFF
TRBV4-3	18	TRBD1	TRBJ2-5	NA	TGCGCCAGCAGCCTCGATCTTGGACAGGGAAGGCTTCGGGAGACCCAGTACTTC	CASSLDLGQGRLRETQYF
TRBV5-4	12	NA	TRBJ1-1	once	TGTGCCAGCAGCTTGGGACAGGTTGAAGCTTTCTTT	CASSLGQVEAFF
TRBV11-2	18	TRBD1	TRBJ2-1	NA	TGTGCCAGCAGCTTAGTGTTTAGTATTCGACAGGGGGACAATGAGCAGTTCTTC	CASSLVFSIRQGDNEQFF
TRBV7-9	16	NA	TRBJ2-2	NA	TGTGCCAGCAGTCCCCTTGGGACAACGAACACCGGGGAGCTGTTTTTT	CASSPLGTTNTGELFF
TRBV16	14	NA	TRBJ1-5	NA	TGTGCCAGCAGCCAATGGGAGACCAATCAGCCCCAGCATTTT	CASSQWETNQPQHF
TRBV6-1	16	TRBD1	TRBJ2-4	NA	TGTGCCAGCAGAGAACAGGGGGCCTTAGCCAAAAACAGTCAGTACTTC	CASREQGALAKNSQYF
TRBV14	16	NA	TRBJ2-2	NA	TGTGCCAGCAGCCGACTAAACAGCCGGACCACCGGGGAGCTGTTTTTT	CASSRLNSRTTGELFF
TRBV7-8	12	NA	TRBJ2-2	NA	TGTGCGCCGGTGCTGAACACCGGGGAGCTGTTTTTT	CAPVLNTGELFF
TRBV7-9	16	TRBD2	TRBJ2-3	NA	TGTGCCAGCAGCGCCGGACTAGCGGGAGCCGCAGATACGCAGTATTTT	CASSAGLAGAADTQYF
TRBV5-4	15	TRBD2	TRBJ2-1	NA	TGTGCCAGCAGCCTACCACCGGGAGGCAAGAATGAGCAGTTCTTC	CASSLPPGGKNEQFF
TRBV5-4	16	NA	TRBJ1-5	NA	TGTGCCAGCATCCCGGTGGGAGGAGGAAGCAATCAGCCCCAGCATTTT	CASIPVGGGSNQPQHF
TRBV4-3	16	NA	TRBJ2-6	NA	TGCGCCAGCAGCCAAGGGGGCGGATCTGGGGCCAACGTCCTGACTTTC	CASSQGGGSGANVLTF
TRBV7-2	13	NA	TRBJ2-7	NA	TGTGCCAGCAGCTTAGACAGGGTGCGAGAGCAGTACTTC	CASSLDRVREQYF
TRBV5-1	17	TRBD2	TRBJ2-2	NA	TGCGCCAGTACCGGGACTAGCGGGCAGCCGAACACCGGGGAGCTGTTTTTT	CASTGTSGQPNTGELFF
TRBV7-9	17	NA	TRBJ1-5	NA	TGTGCCAGCAGCCTAGCGGCGGGGCCTAGCAGCAATCAGCCCCAGCATTTT	CASSLAAGPSSNQPQHF
TRBV7-9	14	NA	TRBJ2-1	NA	TGTTCCAGCACCCTTAGTGCAGGGAAAGATGAGCAGTTCTTC	CSSTLSAGKDEQFF
TRBV5-6	12	NA	TRBJ2-1	NA	TGTGCCAGCAGCCTTTCACGCGGTGAGCAGTTCTTC	CASSLSRGEQFF
TRBV30	12	TRBD1	TRBJ1-1	NA	TGTGCCTGGGACAGGGTGAACACTGAAGCTTTCTTT	CAWDRVNTEAFF
TRBV4-1	14	NA	TRBJ2-7	NA	TGCGCCAGCAGCCAAGGGACAGACTCCTACGAGCAGTACTTC	CASSQGTDSYEQYF
TRBV6-1	14	TRBD1	TRBJ1-1	NA	TGTGCCAGCCACAGGGACAGGGGGAACACTGAAGCTTTCTTT	CASHRDRGNTEAFF
TRBV7-8	18	TRBD2	TRBJ2-1	NA	TGTGCCAGCAGTTCTCTAGGGACTAGCGGGAGCTCCTACAATGAGCAGTTCTTC	CASSSLGTSGSSYNEQFF
TRBV6-5	13	NA	TRBJ1-1	NA	TGTGCCAGCAGTTACACACGAAACACTGAAGCTTTCTTT	CASSYTRNTEAFF
TRBV19	12	NA	TRBJ2-3	NA	TGTGCCAGTGTGACTGGCCCAGATACGCAGTATTTT	CASVTGPDTQYF
TRBV19	15	NA	TRBJ1-2	NA	TGTGCCAGTAGTCCTCTCGGGGAGGGAAACTATGGCTACACCTTC	CASSPLGEGNYGYTF
TRBV11-1	15	NA	TRBJ2-5	NA	TGTGCCAGCAGCTTAGTGGGAGGGGGGAAGGAGACCCAGTACTTC	CASSLVGGGKETQYF
TRBV5-1	15	TRBD1	TRBJ1-4	NA	TGCGCCAGCAGCTTGCTGGGACAGACAAATGAAAAACTGTTTTTT	CASSLLGQTNEKLFF
TRBV6-4	15	TRBD2	TRBJ2-3	NA	TGTGCCAGCAGTGACTCGGCTAGCGGGCCCGATACGCAGTATTTT	CASSDSASGPDTQYF
TRBV27	14	TRBD1	TRBJ2-2	NA	TGTGCCAGCAGTTGGGGGACAGGGACCGGGGAGCTGTTTTTT	CASSWGTGTGELFF
TRBV19	14	TRBD2	TRBJ2-1	NA	TGTGCCAGTAACGCCGGGACTAGCTACAATGAGCAGTTCTTC	CASNAGTSYNEQFF
TRBV19	16	NA	TRBJ1-3	NA	TGTGCCAGTAGTCCCCAGACTCGCCTCTCTGGAAACACCATATATTTT	CASSPQTRLSGNTIYF
TRBV9	15	TRBD2	TRBJ2-1	NA	TGTGCCAGCAGCGTAGAGGGGACTAGCCACAATGAGCAGTTCTTC	CASSVEGTSHNEQFF
TRBV13	15	TRBD1	TRBJ2-1	NA	TGTGCCAGCAGCTTTGGGACAGGGGGCCTCAATGAGCAGTTCTTC	CASSFGTGGLNEQFF
TRBV6-6	15	NA	TRBJ2-7	NA	TGTGCCAGCAGTTACTTGATCCCCGGGGATTACGAGCAGTACTTC	CASSYLIPGDYEQYF
TRBV7-9	18	NA	TRBJ1-2	NA	TGTGCCAGCAGCCCCAGTGGGCGGCAGGGCAGGTCTAACTATGGCTACACCTTC	CASSPSGRQGRSNYGYTF
TRBV23-1	16	NA	TRBJ2-2	NA	TGCGCCAGCAGCCGGTATTCCCGCCCGAACACCGGGGAGCTGTTTTTT	CASSRYSRPNTGELFF
TRBV9	15	NA	TRBJ2-3	NA	TGTGCCAGCAGCCCTTGGCGCGGGATAGAAGATACGCAGTATTTT	CASSPWRGIEDTQYF
TRBV7-6	15	TRBD1	TRBJ1-1	NA	TGTGCCAGCAGCTTAGGCAGGGGGCGAAATGGTGAAGCTTTCTTT	CASSLGRGRNGEAFF
TRBV30	13	NA	TRBJ1-5	NA	TGTGCCTGGAGTAAAACAGGCAATCAGCCCCAGCATTTT	CAWSKTGNQPQHF